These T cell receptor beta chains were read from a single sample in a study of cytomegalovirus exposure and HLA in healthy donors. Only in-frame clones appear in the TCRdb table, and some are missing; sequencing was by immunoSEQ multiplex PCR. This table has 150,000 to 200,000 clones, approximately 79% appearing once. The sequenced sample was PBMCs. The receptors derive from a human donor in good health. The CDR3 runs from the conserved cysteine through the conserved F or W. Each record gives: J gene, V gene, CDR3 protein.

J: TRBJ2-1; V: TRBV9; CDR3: CASSVASGGAIDEQFF
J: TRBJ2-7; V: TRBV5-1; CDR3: CASSLSGGAGEQYF
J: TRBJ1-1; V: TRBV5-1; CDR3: CASSLWGTSSGTEAFF
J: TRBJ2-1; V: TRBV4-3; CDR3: CASSQDLADYNEQFF
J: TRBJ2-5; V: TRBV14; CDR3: CASSQNQRETQYF
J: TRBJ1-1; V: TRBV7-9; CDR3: CASSQTGMNTEAFF
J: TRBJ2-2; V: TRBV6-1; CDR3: CASRQTGAGELFF
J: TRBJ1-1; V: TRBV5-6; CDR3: CASILNPGGTEAFF
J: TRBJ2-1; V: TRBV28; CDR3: CASSLRRGYHNEQFF
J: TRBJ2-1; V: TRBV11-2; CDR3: CASILWEDFENEQFF
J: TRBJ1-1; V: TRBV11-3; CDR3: CASSFGHRGRGEAFF
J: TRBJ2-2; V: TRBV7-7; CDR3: CASSSAGPPNTGELFF
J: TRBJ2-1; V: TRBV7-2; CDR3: CASSFRVALSSYNEQFF
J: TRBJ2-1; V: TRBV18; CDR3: CASSPPGGVYNEQFF
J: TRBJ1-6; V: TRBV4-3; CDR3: CASSQDRGDRGNSPLHF
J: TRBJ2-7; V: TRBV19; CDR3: CASSRGTGWSEQYF
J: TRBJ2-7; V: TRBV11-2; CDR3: CASSRTGTAYEQYF
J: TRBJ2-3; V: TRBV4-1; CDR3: CASSQPGLLTDTQYF
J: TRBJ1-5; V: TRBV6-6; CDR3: CASSIRDIVLQPQHF
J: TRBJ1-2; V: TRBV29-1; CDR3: CSVRWDSGVDGYTF
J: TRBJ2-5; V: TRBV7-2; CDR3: CASSLRRGGHYETQYF
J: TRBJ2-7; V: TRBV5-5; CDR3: CASSFSGQGNEQYF
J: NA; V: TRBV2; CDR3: CASSGLAYEQYF
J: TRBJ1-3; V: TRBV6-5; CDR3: CASTTDSFSNTIYF
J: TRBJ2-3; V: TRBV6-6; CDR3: CASGYSTGGADTQYF
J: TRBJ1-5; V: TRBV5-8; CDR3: CASNLGQGSNNQPQHF
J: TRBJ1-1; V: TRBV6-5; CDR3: CASSYSGGRTEAFF
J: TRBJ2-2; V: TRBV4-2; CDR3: CASSQELVSGFANTGELFF
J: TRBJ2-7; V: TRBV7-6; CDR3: CASSAWDSSYEQYF
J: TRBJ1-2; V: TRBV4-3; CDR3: CASSHRTGNDGYTF
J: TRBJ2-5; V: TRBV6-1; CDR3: CASSVDRGWETQYF